Listed below are T cell receptor beta chains from one sample, sequenced in a study of blood T cell repertoires in COVID-19. Sequencing was performed with immunoSEQ multiplex PCR; in TCRdb, only in-frame clones are kept and a portion is missing. The table shows 180,000 or so clones, with roughly three quarters occurring only once. Sequencing was carried out using peripheral blood. The receptors derive from a woman of 80 years or more with COVID-19, enrolled during active disease. Each CDR3 is given with its conserved first and last residue. The D gene is left open where the match is weak. The size of a clone is reported for some rows only, either as once, few or many, or as a class for expanded clones.

size,V,D,J,CDR3,DNA
-,TRBV10-3,TRBD2,TRBJ2-7,CAISDFTGGTSGRYEQYF,TGTGCCATCAGTGACTTTACAGGCGGGACTAGCGGGAGATACGAGCAGTACTTC
-,TRBV13,-,TRBJ2-7,CASSLRYSPGAYEQYF,TGTGCCAGCAGCTTAAGGTATAGTCCGGGTGCCTACGAGCAGTACTTC
-,TRBV30,TRBD1,TRBJ2-5,CAWGQGETQYF,TGTGCCTGGGGACAGGGAGAGACCCAGTACTTC
-,TRBV7-2,TRBD1,TRBJ2-7,CASSLAAYSWDRGYEQYF,TGTGCCAGCAGCTTAGCGGCTTACTCTTGGGACAGGGGTTACGAGCAGTACTTC
many,TRBV19,TRBD1,TRBJ1-2,CASSIGGQSGYTF,TGTGCCAGTAGTATAGGGGGACAGAGCGGCTACACCTTC
few,TRBV5-8,-,TRBJ1-1,CASSLSGAVVTEAFF,TGTGCCAGCAGCTTGAGTGGGGCAGTAGTAACTGAAGCTTTCTTT
few,TRBV10-3,-,TRBJ1-5,CAISESRHDQPQHF,TGTGCCATCAGTGAGTCGAGGCATGATCAGCCCCAGCATTTT
-,TRBV5-4,TRBD1,TRBJ2-5,CASSLRAGGRETQYF,TGTGCCAGCAGCTTGAGGGCAGGGGGACGTGAGACCCAGTACTTC
few,TRBV3-1/TRBV3-2,TRBD1,TRBJ2-5,CASSKGDRGFRETQYF,TGTGCCAGCAGCAAAGGGGACAGGGGCTTTCGAGAGACCCAGTACTTC
-,TRBV18,-,TRBJ1-2,CASSRRGPAASNYGYTF,TGTGCCAGCTCACGGAGAGGGCCGGCAGCGTCTAACTATGGCTACACCTTC
-,TRBV21-1,-,TRBJ2-4,CASSKDRVGDIQYF,TGTGCCAGCAGCAAAGACAGGGTAGGGGACATTCAGTACTTC
few,TRBV11-2,TRBD2,TRBJ2-7,CASSLRGRDTFYEQYF,TGTGCCAGCAGCCTCCGCGGGAGGGACACCTTCTACGAGCAGTACTTC
few,TRBV11-3,-,TRBJ2-1,CASSSGNEQFF,TGTGCCAGCAGCTCCGGTAATGAGCAGTTCTTC
once,TRBV7-2,TRBD1,TRBJ1-5,CASSPKTGFNQPQHF,TGTGCCAGCAGCCCAAAGACAGGGTTCAATCAGCCCCAGCATTTT
-,TRBV19,TRBD1,TRBJ2-2,CASSKGQFTGELFF,TGTGCCAGTAGTAAGGGACAGTTCACCGGGGAGCTGTTTTTT
-,TRBV5-5,TRBD1,TRBJ2-7,CASSLDRGLYEQYF,TGTGCCAGCAGCTTGGACAGGGGGCTCTACGAGCAGTACTTC
-,TRBV7-2,-,TRBJ2-7,CASSGSGYEQYF,TGTGCCAGCAGCGGGAGCGGGTACGAGCAGTACTTC
-,TRBV7-3,TRBD2,TRBJ2-1,CASSPGTSVSYNEQFF,TGTGCCAGCAGTCCCGGGACTAGCGTCTCCTACAATGAGCAGTTCTTC
-,TRBV10-1,TRBD1,TRBJ2-2,CASRDRGGDTGELFF,TGCGCCAGCAGGGACAGGGGTGGAGACACCGGGGAGCTGTTTTTT
-,TRBV21-1,-,TRBJ1-5,CASSNKSRTGDNQPQHF,TGTGCCAGCAGCAATAAAAGCAGGACAGGGGATAATCAGCCCCAGCATTTT
-,TRBV6-5,TRBD1,TRBJ2-7,CASRGQGASYEQYF,TGTGCCAGCAGGGGACAGGGGGCGTCCTACGAGCAGTACTTC
-,TRBV27,-,TRBJ1-5,CASSLIAGAHQPQHF,TGTGCCAGCAGTTTAATCGCAGGGGCACACCAGCCCCAGCATTTT
-,TRBV24-1,TRBD2,TRBJ2-3,CATSEGLAGDTQYF,TGTGCCACCAGTGAGGGACTAGCCGGAGATACGCAGTATTTT
-,TRBV18,TRBD2,TRBJ2-2,CASSPFRDYNTGELFF,TGTGCCAGCTCACCGTTCCGGGACTACAACACCGGGGAGCTGTTTTTT
many,TRBV6-2/TRBV6-3,TRBD1,TRBJ2-2,CASSNYRGNTGELFF,TGTGCCAGCAGCAATTACAGGGGGAACACCGGGGAGCTGTTTTTT
-,TRBV2,TRBD1,TRBJ2-2,CASSVSRQGANTGELFF,TGTGCCAGCAGTGTTTCACGACAGGGCGCGAACACCGGGGAGCTGTTTTTT
-,TRBV27,TRBD2,TRBJ2-7,CASRFTSGRAKEQYF,TGTGCCAGCAGGTTCACTAGCGGGAGGGCCAAGGAGCAGTACTTC
-,TRBV29-1,-,TRBJ2-1,CSVEDLRGSKSYNEQFF,TGCAGCGTTGAAGATCTTCGGGGGAGTAAGTCCTACAATGAGCAGTTCTTC
-,TRBV7-9,TRBD1,TRBJ2-7,CASSLGFTGGSYEQYF,TGTGCCAGCAGCTTAGGATTCACAGGGGGCTCCTACGAGCAGTACTTC
-,TRBV29-1,-,TRBJ1-1,CSVHGQLNTEAFF,TGCAGCGTCCACGGACAGCTTAACACTGAAGCTTTCTTT
-,TRBV28,-,TRBJ2-2,CASSFRLRVAGELFF,TGTGCCAGCAGTTTCCGACTGAGGGTTGCCGGGGAGCTGTTTTTT
-,TRBV6-2/TRBV6-3,TRBD1,TRBJ1-5,CASSYSKRDRSNQPQHF,TGTGCCAGCAGTTACTCGAAAAGGGACAGGAGCAATCAGCCCCAGCATTTT
-,TRBV18,TRBD1,TRBJ1-2,CASSPASGTDGYTF,TGTGCCAGCTCACCAGCCTCCGGGACAGATGGCTACACCTTC
-,TRBV4-1,-,TRBJ1-2,CASSQVRQEGYTF,TGCGCCAGCAGCCAAGTGCGACAAGAAGGCTACACCTTC
-,TRBV27,-,TRBJ2-7,CASSRGRGAEQYF,TGTGCCAGCAGTCGAGGACGGGGGGCGGAGCAGTACTTC
-,TRBV29-1,TRBD1,TRBJ1-2,CSVYGQGSYGYTF,TGCAGCGTATATGGACAGGGCAGCTATGGCTACACCTTC
-,TRBV5-5,TRBD1,TRBJ2-1,CASSLSTGISYNEQFF,TGTGCCAGCAGCTTATCGACAGGGATCTCCTACAATGAGCAGTTCTTC
-,TRBV23-1,-,TRBJ1-1,CASSPGRNTEAFF,TGCGCCAGCAGCCCAGGGCGGAACACTGAAGCTTTCTTT
-,TRBV3-1/TRBV3-2,TRBD1,TRBJ1-4,CASSQDPAGGASNEKLFF,TGTGCCAGCAGCCAAGATCCCGCAGGGGGCGCTTCTAATGAAAAACTGTTTTTT
once,TRBV5-4,-,TRBJ1-1,CASSLAMQGTEAFF,TGTGCCAGCAGCTTGGCCATGCAGGGAACTGAAGCTTTCTTT